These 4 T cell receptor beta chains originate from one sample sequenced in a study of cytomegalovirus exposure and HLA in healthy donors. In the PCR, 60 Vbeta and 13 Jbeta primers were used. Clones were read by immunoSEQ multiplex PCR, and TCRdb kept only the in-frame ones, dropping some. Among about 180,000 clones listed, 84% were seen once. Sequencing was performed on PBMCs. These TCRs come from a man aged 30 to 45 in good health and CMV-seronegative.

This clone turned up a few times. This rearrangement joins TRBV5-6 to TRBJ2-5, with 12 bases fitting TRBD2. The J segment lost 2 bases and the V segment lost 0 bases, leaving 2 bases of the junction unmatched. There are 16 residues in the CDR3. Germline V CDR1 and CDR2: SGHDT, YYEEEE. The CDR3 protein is CASSLATSGGQETQYF. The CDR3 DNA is TGTGCCAGCAGCTTGGCGACTAGCGGGGGTCAAGAGACCCAGTACTTC.

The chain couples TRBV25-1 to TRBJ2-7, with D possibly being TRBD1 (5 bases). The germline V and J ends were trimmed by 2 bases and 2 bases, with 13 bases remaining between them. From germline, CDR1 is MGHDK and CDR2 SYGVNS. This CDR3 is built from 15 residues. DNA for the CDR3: TGTGCCAGCAGTGAAGGTCCCAGGGTAACCTACGAGCAGTACTTC. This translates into CASSEGPRVTYEQYF.

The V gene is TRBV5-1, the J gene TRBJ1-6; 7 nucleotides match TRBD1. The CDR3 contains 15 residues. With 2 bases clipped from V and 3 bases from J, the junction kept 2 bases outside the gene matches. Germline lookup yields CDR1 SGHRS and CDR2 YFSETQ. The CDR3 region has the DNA TGCGCCAGCAGCTTAAGGACAGGCTATAATTCACCCCTCCACTTT. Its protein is CASSLRTGYNSPLHF.

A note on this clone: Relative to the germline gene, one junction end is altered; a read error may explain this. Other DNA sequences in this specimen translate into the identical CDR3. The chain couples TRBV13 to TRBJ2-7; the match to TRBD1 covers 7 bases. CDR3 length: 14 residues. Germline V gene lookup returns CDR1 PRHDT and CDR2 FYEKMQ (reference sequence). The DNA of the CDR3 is TGCGCCAGCAGCTTATTCGGACAGGCCTACGAGCAGTACTTC. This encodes CASSLFGQAYEQYF.